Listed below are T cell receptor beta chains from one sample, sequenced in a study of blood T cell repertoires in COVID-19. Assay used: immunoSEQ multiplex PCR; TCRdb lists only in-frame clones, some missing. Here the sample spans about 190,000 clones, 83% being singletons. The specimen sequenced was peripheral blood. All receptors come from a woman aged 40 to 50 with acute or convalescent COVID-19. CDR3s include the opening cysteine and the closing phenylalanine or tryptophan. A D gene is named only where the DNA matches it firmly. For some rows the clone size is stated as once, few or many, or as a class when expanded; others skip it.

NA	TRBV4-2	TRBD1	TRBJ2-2	TGTGCCAGCAGCCAGAGACAGGGAAACACCGGGGAGCTGTTTTTT	CASSQRQGNTGELFF
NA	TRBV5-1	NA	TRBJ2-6	TGCGCCAGCAGCTTGGTGGGCAGGGGCTCTGGGGCCAACGTCCTGACTTTC	CASSLVGRGSGANVLTF
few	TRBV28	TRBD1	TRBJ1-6	TGTGCCAGCAGTTTGGGACAGGGTTTTTCACCCCTCCACTTT	CASSLGQGFSPLHF
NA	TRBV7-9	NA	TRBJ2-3	TGTGCCAGCAGACTAACAGATACGCAGTATTTT	CASRLTDTQYF
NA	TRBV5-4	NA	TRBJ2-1	TGTGCCAGCAGCTCCCCTTCTAGCAATGAGCAGTTCTTC	CASSSPSSNEQFF
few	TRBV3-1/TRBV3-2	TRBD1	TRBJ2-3	TGTGCCAGCAGCCTTAGACAGGGGGGATCCTTGAATACGCAGTATTTT	CASSLRQGGSLNTQYF
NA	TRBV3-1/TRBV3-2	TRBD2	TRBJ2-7	TGTGCCAGCAGCCTTTTAGCGGGAGAAAACGAGCAGTACTTC	CASSLLAGENEQYF
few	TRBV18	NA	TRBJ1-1	TGTGCCAGCTCACCGCAGGGAGGGACTGAAGCTTTCTTT	CASSPQGGTEAFF
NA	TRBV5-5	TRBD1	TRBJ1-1	TGTGCCAGCAGCTACGGGGACAGATCGAACACTGAAGCTTTCTTT	CASSYGDRSNTEAFF
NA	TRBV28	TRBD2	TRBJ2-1	TGTGCCAGCAGTTCACCCTCCGGACTAGCGGGGGGGGGAGAGTTCTTC	CASSSPSGLAGGGEFF
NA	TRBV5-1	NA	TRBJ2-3	TGCGCCAGCAGCCCCGGACTGGGGGGAGATACGCAGTATTTT	CASSPGLGGDTQYF
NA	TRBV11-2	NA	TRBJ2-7	TGTGCCAGCAGCTTAGAGGGAGTCGAGCAGTACTTC	CASSLEGVEQYF
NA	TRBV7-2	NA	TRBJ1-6	TGTGCCAGCAGCTCGCGTAATTCACCCCTCCACTTT	CASSSRNSPLHF
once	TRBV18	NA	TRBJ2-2	TGTGCCAGCTCACCGGCAGCGATAAACACCGGGGAGCTGTTTTTT	CASSPAAINTGELFF
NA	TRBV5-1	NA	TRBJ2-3	TGCGCCAGCAGCTTGGGATGGGCAGGGACTACAGATACGCAGTATTTT	CASSLGWAGTTDTQYF
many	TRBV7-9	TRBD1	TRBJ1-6	TGTGCCAGCAGGCCCGGACAGGGTTTGGGATCACCCCTCCACTTT	CASRPGQGLGSPLHF
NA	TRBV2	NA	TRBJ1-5	TGTGCCAGCAGTGCGGGGAGTCGGCAGCCCCAGCATTTT	CASSAGSRQPQHF
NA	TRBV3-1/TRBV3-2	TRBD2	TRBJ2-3	TGTGCCAGCAGAACTAGCGTGGATGGGACGCAGTATTTT	CASRTSVDGTQYF
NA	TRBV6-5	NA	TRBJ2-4	TGTGCCAGCAGCTACAACCGGAAAAACATTCAGTACTTC	CASSYNRKNIQYF
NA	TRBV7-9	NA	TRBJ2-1	TGTGCCAGCAGCGTTACTTACAATGAGCAGTTCTTC	CASSVTYNEQFF
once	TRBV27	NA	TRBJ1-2	TGTGCCAGCAGTACAGCAGGGACAACAGGCTACACCTTC	CASSTAGTTGYTF
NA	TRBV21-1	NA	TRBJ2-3	TGTGCCAGCAGCACGGCTGCCGGGGGGTTTAGCACAGATACGCAGTATTTT	CASSTAAGGFSTDTQYF
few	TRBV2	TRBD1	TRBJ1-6	TGTGCCAGCGGAGGACAGGACGGGTACAATTCACCCCTCCACTTT	CASGGQDGYNSPLHF
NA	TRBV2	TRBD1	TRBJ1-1	TGTGCCAGCAGCGTACAGGGGGGGACCGAAGCTTTCTTT	CASSVQGGTEAFF
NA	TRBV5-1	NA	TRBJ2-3	TGCGCCAGCAGCTTGGGGTCGGAGGTAGATACGCAGTATTTT	CASSLGSEVDTQYF
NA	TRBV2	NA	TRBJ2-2	TGTGCCAGCAGGGCACTAATGAACACCGGGGAGCTGTTTTTT	CASRALMNTGELFF
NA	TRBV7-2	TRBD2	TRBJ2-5	TGTGCCAGCAGCCCCCGGACTAGCAACCCACAAGAGACCCAGTACTTC	CASSPRTSNPQETQYF
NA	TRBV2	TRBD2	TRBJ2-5	TGTGCCAGCACCGGGCTGGGGCGGGAGGCGAGAGAGACCCAGTACTTC	CASTGLGREARETQYF
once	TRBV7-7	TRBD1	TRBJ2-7	TGTGCCAGCAGCCCGGACAGGGGAGTAGACGAGCAGTACTTC	CASSPDRGVDEQYF
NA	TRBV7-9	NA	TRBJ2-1	TGTGCCAGCCGCGGAAATGAGCAGTTCTTC	CASRGNEQFF
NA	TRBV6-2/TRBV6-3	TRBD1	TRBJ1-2	TGTGCCAGCAGTGGGACAGGACAGAGGGGCTACACCTTC	CASSGTGQRGYTF